These 3 T cell receptor beta chains share one sample of origin, sequenced in a study of T cells and copy number aberrations in small-cell lung cancer. Repertoires were generated with immunoSEQ multiplex PCR, while TCRdb's copy carries only in-frame clones and drops some. The repertoire holds 6,000 to 7,500 clones, with roughly four fifths as singletons. Sequenced input: normal tissue next to the tumor. Receptors originate from a woman between 50 and 59 years old with small cell lung cancer.

The chain is built from TRBV19 and TRBJ2-1; 7 bases match TRBD2. The CDR3 runs to 13 residues. Germline V gene sequence: CDR1 LNHDA, CDR2 SQIVND (reference sequence). Unmatched junction bases numbered 2, after V lost 5 bases and J lost 4 bases. The CDR3 nucleotides read TGTGCCAGTAGTCTGGGACTATACAATGAGCAGTTCTTC. Translation: CASSLGLYNEQFF.

The gene calls are TRBV5-4 and TRBJ2-5; tentative D call: TRBD2 (6 bases). The J call could be wrong; TRBJ2-7 is a better fit for the DNA end. CDR3 length: 14 residues. Germline-derived CDR1 and CDR2 are SGHNT and YYREEE (reference sequence). CDR3 loop: CASNGGGNTYEQYF. Here the CDR3 DNA reads TGTGCCAGCAACGGTGGCGGGAACACCTACGAGCAGTACTTC.

The genes are TRBV19 and TRBJ1-1, with D possibly being TRBD1 (6 bases). The V end lost 10 bases, the J end lost 3 bases, and 18 bases lay between the germline ends. The CDR3 spans 14 residues. Germline CDR1 is LNHDA and CDR2 is SQIVND (reference sequence). DNA for the CDR3: TGTGCCACCCTTAATGGGCCAGGGGACACTGAAGCTTTCTTT. Translated, it gives CATLNGPGDTEAFF. The complete variable domain, with remaining parts taken from reference TRBV19 and TRBJ1-1, reads DGGITQSPKYLFRKEGQNVTLSCEQNLNHDAMYWYRQDPGQGLRLIYYSQIVNDFQKGDIAEGYSVSREKKESFPLTVTSAQKNPTAFYLCATLNGPGDTEAFFGQGTRLTVV.